This T cell receptor beta chain was sequenced for a study of metastatic and nonmetastatic thyroid tumors. About the study: From malignant and benign thyroid patients, repertoires in blood and in tumor or nodule tissue were compared.

About this clone: Its antigen is undetermined.

Authors' processing steps: Built for papillary thyroid cancer, a distant-metastasis classifier drew on CDR3 differences across clinicopathological groups. TCRdb re-clonotyped the PCR reads through MiXCR. The V and J calls were determined by TCRdb, not by the authors. Among around 50,000 clones listed, under 30% were seen once. CDR3 length: 12 residues. Germline V gene sequence: CDR1 MNHEY, CDR2 SVGEGT. The V end was cut by 5 bases, the J end by 9 bases, with 11 bases between. General study findings and limits: Significantly higher TCR beta diversity was reportedly seen in malignant thyroid tumors than benign nodules, in blood and tumor.

Every patient was untreated before thyroid surgery. J is TRBJ2-1 and V is TRBV6-2 or TRBV6-3; D unclear. Sequencing was performed on blood. This TCR was recovered from a female donor with papillary thyroid cancer or a benign thyroid nodule (not recorded which). Some clones in this sample may be carry-over from other donors' samples. CDR3 nucleotides: TGTGCCAGCAGTACCCGTATCAGTGAGCAGTTCTTC. It yields the protein CASSTRISEQFF.